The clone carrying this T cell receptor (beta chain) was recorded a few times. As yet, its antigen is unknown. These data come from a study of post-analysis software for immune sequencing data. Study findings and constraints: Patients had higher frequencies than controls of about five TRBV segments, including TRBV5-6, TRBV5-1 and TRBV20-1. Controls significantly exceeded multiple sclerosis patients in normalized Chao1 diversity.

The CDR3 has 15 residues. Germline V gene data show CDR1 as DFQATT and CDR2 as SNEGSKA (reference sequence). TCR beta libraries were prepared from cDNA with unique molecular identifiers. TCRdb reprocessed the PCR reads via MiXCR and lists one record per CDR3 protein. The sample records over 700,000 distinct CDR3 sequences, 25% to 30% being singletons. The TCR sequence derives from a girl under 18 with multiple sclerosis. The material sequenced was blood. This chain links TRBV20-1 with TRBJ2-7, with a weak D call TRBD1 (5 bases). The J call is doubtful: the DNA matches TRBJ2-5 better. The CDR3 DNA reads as TGCAGTGCTAGAGATAGAAGGACAATCCATGAGACCCAGTACTTC. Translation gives CSARDRRTIHETQYF.